This is a list of T cell receptor beta chains from one sample in a study of vaccination and CD4 T cells after COVID-19. The antigens of these receptors remain unknown. MiXCR was run by TCRdb on the PCR reads, yielding one entry per CDR3 protein. The sample contains some 10,000 distinct CDR3 sequences, approximately 50% of which appear only once. The sequencing sample was made of CD4+ T cells from blood, cultured in vitro. Receptors originate from a human donor who had recovered from COVID-19. CDR3s include the opening cysteine and the closing phenylalanine or tryptophan. The order of the fields is D gene, clone size, CDR3 length, J gene, V gene, CDR3 DNA, CDR3 protein. D genes are given only for firm matches. Rows may omit the clone size; those that give it use once, few, many or a size class.

TRBD1 | . | 13 | TRBJ1-2 | TRBV2 | TGTGCCAGCAGTGTTGGACAGGGTGTTGGCTACACCTTC | CASSVGQGVGYTF
. | . | 11 | TRBJ2-1 | TRBV15 | TGTGCCACCAGCAGAGATTATGAGCAGTTCTTC | CATSRDYEQFF
TRBD1 | few | 16 | TRBJ1-1 | TRBV7-9 | TGTGCCAGCAGCTTGACAGGGATTATAACACTGAATGAAGCTTTCTTT | CASSLTGIITLNEAFF
TRBD1 | . | 13 | TRBJ1-1 | TRBV18 | TGTGCCAGCTCCCGGCAGGGGGTGAGGGTAGCTTTCTTT | CASSRQGVRVAFF
. | . | 14 | TRBJ1-6 | TRBV27 | TGTGCCAGCAGTCCAAACTACAGGGTGTCACCCCTCCACTTT | CASSPNYRVSPLHF
. | . | 15 | TRBJ1-2 | TRBV15 | TGTGCCACCAGCCGAGAGTTCTCAGCGGGCTATGGCTACACCTTC | CATSREFSAGYGYTF
TRBD2 | once | 17 | TRBJ2-3 | TRBV11-3 | TGTGCCAGCAGCTTAGGGGTCGCGGGGGAGAGGGTTGATACGCAGTATTTT | CASSLGVAGERVDTQYF
. | . | 14 | TRBJ1-6 | TRBV2 | TGTGCCAGCAGCAGGGAATCCGCCAATTCACCCCTCCACTTT | CASSRESANSPLHF
. | . | 11 | TRBJ1-1 | TRBV20-1 | TGCAGTGCTAGAGGGAACACTGAAGCTTTCTTT | CSARGNTEAFF
. | . | 14 | TRBJ2-5 | TRBV11-2 | TGTGCCAGCAGCCCCACCGGGACGCGAGAGACCCAGTACTTC | CASSPTGTRETQYF
TRBD1 | . | 16 | TRBJ1-3 | TRBV11-2 | TGTGCCAGCAGGCCAGACAGGGGTCCCCCGGGAAACACCATATATTTT | CASRPDRGPPGNTIYF
. | . | 15 | TRBJ1-6 | TRBV6-1 | TGTGCCAGCAGACCACAGGGTCGTATTGATTCACCCCTCCACTTT | CASRPQGRIDSPLHF
. | . | 13 | TRBJ1-6 | TRBV6-1 | TGTGCCAGCAGTGAAGGGAAAACCGTCGCCCTCCACTTT | CASSEGKTVALHF
. | . | 13 | TRBJ2-5 | TRBV7-8 | TGTGCCAGCAGCTTTCGAGTGGGGGAGACCCAGTACTTC | CASSFRVGETQYF
TRBD2 | . | 11 | TRBJ2-4 | TRBV10-3 | TGTGCCCTCCCCGCTTGGACTAGAGAATACTTC | CALPAWTREYF
TRBD2 | . | 18 | TRBJ2-3 | TRBV5-1 | TGCGCCAGCAGCTTCACTCCACTAGCGGGGGGGAGTATGGATACGCAGTATTTT | CASSFTPLAGGSMDTQYF
. | . | 15 | TRBJ1-1 | TRBV5-1 | TGCGCCAGCAGCTTGGTGGCAGGGGTGAACACTGAAGCTTTCTTT | CASSLVAGVNTEAFF
. | . | 17 | TRBJ1-3 | TRBV5-4 | TGTGCCAGCAGCTTGGAGGCAGGGAAAGTTCCGGGAAACACCATATATTTT | CASSLEAGKVPGNTIYF
TRBD2 | once | 16 | TRBJ2-3 | TRBV4-1 | TGCGCCAGCAGCCAGGTGCTAGCGGGGGGGCCAGATACGCAGTATTTT | CASSQVLAGGPDTQYF
. | . | 14 | TRBJ2-2 | TRBV2 | TGTGCCAGCAGGGAGGGGTGGACGACCGGGGAGCTGTTTTTT | CASREGWTTGELFF
. | . | 13 | TRBJ1-1 | TRBV7-9 | TGTGCCAGCAGCCTCCGGAGGGACACTGAAGCTTTCTTT | CASSLRRDTEAFF
. | . | 15 | TRBJ1-4 | TRBV20-1 | TGCAGTGCTAGAGATCAAGGGAGGGTCGGAGAAAAACTGTTTTTT | CSARDQGRVGEKLFF
. | few | 14 | TRBJ2-5 | TRBV20-1 | TGCAGTGCTAGAGATTGGAGGCAGCAAGAGACCCAGTACTTC | CSARDWRQQETQYF
TRBD2 | . | 16 | TRBJ2-5 | TRBV25-1 | TGTGCCAGCAGTCCGACTAGCGGGGGACTACAAGAGACCCAGTACTTC | CASSPTSGGLQETQYF
TRBD1 | . | 13 | TRBJ1-2 | TRBV30 | TGTGCCTGGAAGGGGACAGGGCTACATGGCTACACCTTC | CAWKGTGLHGYTF
. | few | 12 | TRBJ1-6 | TRBV12-3/TRBV12-4 | TGTGCCAGCAGTGAAGGAAGTTCACCCCTCCACTTT | CASSEGSSPLHF
. | once | 14 | TRBJ1-1 | TRBV12-3/TRBV12-4 | TGTGCCAGTGCCCGGCACAGGTTGGGTCCTGAAGCTCTCTTT | CASARHRLGPEALF
. | . | 13 | TRBJ2-3 | TRBV19 | TGTGCCAGTAGTATCGGGCAGGGCGGCGCGCAGTATTTT | CASSIGQGGAQYF